This paragraph covers one TCR beta chain sequence. The antigen is undetermined. Trimming pared 0 bases from V and 3 bases from J, leaving 12 bases between. Germline CDR1 reads SGHRS; CDR2 reads YFSETQ. The CDR3 length is 15 residues. This specimen comes from a study of siplizumab effects on memory and regulatory T cells. Regarding the study as a whole: No naive or memory phenotype could be assigned to roughly 80-95% of proliferating clones.

TCR templates numbering 80,000 to 100,000 were assayed per sample. Profiled with immunoSEQ multiplex PCR; TCRdb holds only in-frame clones, not every one. Among some 120,000 clones listed, approximately 94% were seen once. The V and J genes are TRBV5-1 and TRBJ1-1; no reliable D call. The sequencing sample was made of non-Treg CD4+ T cells sorted from blood. The sequence was collected from a human donor in good health. CDR3 sequence reads: CASSLAQIRDTEAFF. CDR3 DNA: TGCGCCAGCAGCTTGGCACAGATACGGGACACTGAAGCTTTCTTT.